The 8 T cell receptor beta chains below were found in one sample sequenced in a study of shared clonotypes between healthy human individuals (dated by TCRdb to 2019 to 2021). Receptor libraries were prepared by the immunoSEQ multiplex PCR assay. TCRdb's version of the immuneACCESS table is confined to in-frame rearrangements and falls short of the full clone set. An unresolved V gene accounts for under half of the shortfall where checked; the remainder is of unknown origin. The sample records millions of clones, under 95% of which are singletons. The ten largest clones capture around 1.7% of the sample. CD8 naive samples were obtained by positive selection for CCR7 among CD45RO-negative cells, yielding a CD45RA+CCR7+ population from which TemRA cells were excluded. The sample was naive CD8+ T cells from PBMCs. The cell subset or site label, read with the paper, signifies: CD45RA+CCR7+. These receptors originate from a man aged 18-30 years in good health. Some clones in this sample may be carry-over from other donors' samples.

This clone was seen just once. The chain uses TRBV5-1 and TRBJ2-5; TRBD1 matches 8 bases. The germline V gene has CDR1 SGHRS and CDR2 YFSETQ. J lost 4 bases, V lost 5 bases, and 10 bases had no gene match. The CDR3 is 15 residues long. The CDR3 DNA sequence: TGCGCCAGCAGTCAAACAGGGACAGGAAGAGAGACCCAGTACTTC. Translating gives CASSQTGTGRETQYF.

The chain joins TRBV28 to TRBJ2-7; tentatively, D is TRBD1 (5 bases). Trimming stripped 7 bases from V and 1 base from J, with 11 bases between. CDR1 is MDHEN and CDR2 is SYDVKM in the germline V gene. The CDR3 totals 13 residues. CDR3 bases: TGTGCCAGCACCCCAAGGGGATCCTACGAGCAGTACTTC. It yields the protein CASTPRGSYEQYF.

This sequence joins TRBV27 and TRBJ1-1; tentatively, D is TRBD1 (5 bases). This CDR3 spans 16 amino acids. V lost 1 base and J 7 bases, leaving 19 bases between the germline ends. Germline lookup yields CDR1 MNHEY and CDR2 SMNVEV (reference sequence). In DNA, the CDR3 is TGTGCCAGCAGTTTATTGGGTGCAGGGAATAGTTTTGAAGCTTTCTTT. Its protein product is CASSLLGAGNSFEAFF.

The chain employs TRBV6-1 and TRBJ2-7, with D possibly being TRBD1 (5 bases). The germline V gene encodes CDR1 MNHNS and CDR2 SASEGT. V lost 0 bases, J lost 3 bases, and 15 bases lay in between. The CDR3 runs 16 residues. CDR3 nucleotide sequence: TGTGCCAGCAGTGAAGCTGAGGCAGATCAGGGCTACGAGCAGTACTTC. It is translated as CASSEAEADQGYEQYF.

This clone has more than one count but fewer than ten. The chain links TRBV7-2 to TRBJ1-1; the D gene is possibly TRBD1 (5 bases). V shed 5 bases and J shed 3 bases, with 16 bases lying between them. The CDR3 sequence is 15 residues long. Germline values: CDR1 SGHTA, CDR2 FQGNSA. Here the CDR3 DNA reads TGTGCCAGCAGCACCGCGACAGCTCGGGACACTGAAGCTTTCTTT. It specifies CASSTATARDTEAFF.

The chain employs TRBV4-1 and TRBJ1-3; D may be TRBD1 (6 bases). Germline CDR1 and CDR2: MGHRA and YSYEKL. This CDR3 spans 17 amino acids. The V end was cut by 0 bases, the J end by 0 bases, with 12 bases between. Written as DNA, the CDR3 is TGCGCCAGCAGCCAAGATCGTACAGGGCACTCTGGAAACACCATATATTTT. This gives the protein CASSQDRTGHSGNTIYF.

The rearrangement joins TRBV6-5 to TRBJ2-2, with 10 bases that match TRBD1. There are 15 residues in the CDR3. V shed 5 bases and J 5 bases; nucleotides not matched to a gene: 5. In germline, CDR1 is MNHEY, CDR2 SVGAGI. The CDR3 loop reads CASSAGTGETGELFF. CDR3 in DNA: TGTGCCAGCAGTGCCGGGACAGGGGAAACCGGGGAGCTGTTTTTT.

The rearrangement links TRBV6-5 to TRBJ2-6, with D unclear. Germline V lookup: CDR1 MNHEY, CDR2 SVGAGI. The CDR3 is 13 amino acids. The V and J ends lost 8 bases and 3 bases respectively, with 8 bases between them. CDR3 DNA sequence: TGTGCCAGCCATGCGGTTGGGGCCAACGTCCTGACTTTC. Amino acids: CASHAVGANVLTF.